The text below deals with one TCR beta chain. TCRdb recomputed calls from the 5' RACE reads with MiXCR, one row per CDR3 protein. In the table there are 500,000 to 650,000 distinct CDR3 sequences, approximately 20% of which are singletons. The data derive from a study of identical twins. The CDR3 is 12 residues long. Trimming left V 4 bases short and J 7 bases short, with 10 bases between. The sample was also linked to a second study, of yellow fever vaccine responses in identical twins.

Material for sequencing was CD4+ T cells sorted from blood. This chain joins TRBV12-3 or TRBV12-4 and TRBJ1-2, with D tentatively TRBD1 (5 bases). This TCR was sampled from a young woman in good health. The CDR3 region has the DNA TGTGCCAGCAGTTACCAGGGAGCTGGCTACACCTTC. It yields the protein CASSYQGAGYTF.